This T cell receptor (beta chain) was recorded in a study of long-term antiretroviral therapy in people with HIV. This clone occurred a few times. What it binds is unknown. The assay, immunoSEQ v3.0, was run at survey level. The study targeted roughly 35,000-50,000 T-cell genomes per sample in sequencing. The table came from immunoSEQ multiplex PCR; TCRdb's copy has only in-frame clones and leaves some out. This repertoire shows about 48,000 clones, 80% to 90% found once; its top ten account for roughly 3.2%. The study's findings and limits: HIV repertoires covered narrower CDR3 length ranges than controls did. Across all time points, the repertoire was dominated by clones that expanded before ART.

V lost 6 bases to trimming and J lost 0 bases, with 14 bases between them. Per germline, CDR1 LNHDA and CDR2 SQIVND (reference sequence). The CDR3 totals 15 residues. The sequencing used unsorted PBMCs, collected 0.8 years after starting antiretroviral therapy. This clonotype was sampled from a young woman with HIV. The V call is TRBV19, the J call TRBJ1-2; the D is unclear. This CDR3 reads CASRDRNKANYGYTF. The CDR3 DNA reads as TGTGCCAGTAGGGATCGGAATAAAGCTAACTATGGCTACACCTTC.